This T cell receptor beta chain came from a study of OX40 agonist ivuxolimab in advanced cancers. Using immunoSEQ multiplex PCR, the repertoire was profiled, and TCRdb retains in-frame clones only, with some absent. The table lists 100,000 to 140,000 clones, approximately 90% of them singletons. Germline V gives CDR1 SQVTM, CDR2 ANQGSEA. J lost 8 bases, V lost 6 bases, and 5 bases had no gene match. The CDR3 sequence is 13 residues long. The sample was CD4+ or CD8+ T cells sorted from blood, taken in a trial of the OX40 agonist ivuxolimab. This clonotype was sampled from an adult with an advanced solid tumor such as melanoma, head and neck, liver or kidney cancer. The chain couples TRBV29-1 to TRBJ2-1; 12 bases match TRBD2. This CDR3 is CSVRLAGVHEQFF. The CDR3 DNA sequence: TGCAGCGTACGACTAGCGGGAGTCCATGAGCAGTTCTTC.